One sample yielded the 2 T cell receptor beta chains listed below, sequenced in a study of T-cell reconstitution after alpha-beta-depleted transplantation in children. It was with unique molecular identifiers that the TCRbeta library was prepared. MiXCR was run by TCRdb on the PCR reads, yielding one entry per CDR3 protein. Counted here are roughly 570,000 distinct CDR3 sequences, roughly 27% occurring once; the ten biggest clones make up around 36%. The material sequenced was PBMCs, taken before TCRalphabeta/CD19-depleted stem cell transplant. These receptors were obtained from a boy in the first two years of life with Wiskott-Aldrich syndrome, due to receive a stem cell transplant.

The V gene is TRBV27, the J gene TRBJ1-5; weak D call: TRBD1 (5 bases). V was trimmed by 6 bases and J by 2 bases, leaving 23 bases between them. The CDR3 totals 18 residues. Germline values: CDR1 MNHEY, CDR2 SMNVEV (reference sequence). This CDR3 is CASRPLWRGDRGNQPQHF. CDR3 DNA sequence: TGTGCCAGCAGACCTTTATGGCGGGGGGATCGGGGCAATCAGCCCCAGCATTTT.

The rearrangement joins TRBV6-6 to TRBJ2-7; no definite D call. The V gene lost 6 bases and the J gene lost 7 bases, with 13 bases spanning the gap. This CDR3 has 12 residues. Germline CDR1 is MNHNY and CDR2 is SVGAGI (reference sequence). CDR3 loop: CASRTGLIEQYF. The CDR3 DNA reads as TGTGCCAGCAGGACTGGTTTAATAGAGCAGTACTTC.